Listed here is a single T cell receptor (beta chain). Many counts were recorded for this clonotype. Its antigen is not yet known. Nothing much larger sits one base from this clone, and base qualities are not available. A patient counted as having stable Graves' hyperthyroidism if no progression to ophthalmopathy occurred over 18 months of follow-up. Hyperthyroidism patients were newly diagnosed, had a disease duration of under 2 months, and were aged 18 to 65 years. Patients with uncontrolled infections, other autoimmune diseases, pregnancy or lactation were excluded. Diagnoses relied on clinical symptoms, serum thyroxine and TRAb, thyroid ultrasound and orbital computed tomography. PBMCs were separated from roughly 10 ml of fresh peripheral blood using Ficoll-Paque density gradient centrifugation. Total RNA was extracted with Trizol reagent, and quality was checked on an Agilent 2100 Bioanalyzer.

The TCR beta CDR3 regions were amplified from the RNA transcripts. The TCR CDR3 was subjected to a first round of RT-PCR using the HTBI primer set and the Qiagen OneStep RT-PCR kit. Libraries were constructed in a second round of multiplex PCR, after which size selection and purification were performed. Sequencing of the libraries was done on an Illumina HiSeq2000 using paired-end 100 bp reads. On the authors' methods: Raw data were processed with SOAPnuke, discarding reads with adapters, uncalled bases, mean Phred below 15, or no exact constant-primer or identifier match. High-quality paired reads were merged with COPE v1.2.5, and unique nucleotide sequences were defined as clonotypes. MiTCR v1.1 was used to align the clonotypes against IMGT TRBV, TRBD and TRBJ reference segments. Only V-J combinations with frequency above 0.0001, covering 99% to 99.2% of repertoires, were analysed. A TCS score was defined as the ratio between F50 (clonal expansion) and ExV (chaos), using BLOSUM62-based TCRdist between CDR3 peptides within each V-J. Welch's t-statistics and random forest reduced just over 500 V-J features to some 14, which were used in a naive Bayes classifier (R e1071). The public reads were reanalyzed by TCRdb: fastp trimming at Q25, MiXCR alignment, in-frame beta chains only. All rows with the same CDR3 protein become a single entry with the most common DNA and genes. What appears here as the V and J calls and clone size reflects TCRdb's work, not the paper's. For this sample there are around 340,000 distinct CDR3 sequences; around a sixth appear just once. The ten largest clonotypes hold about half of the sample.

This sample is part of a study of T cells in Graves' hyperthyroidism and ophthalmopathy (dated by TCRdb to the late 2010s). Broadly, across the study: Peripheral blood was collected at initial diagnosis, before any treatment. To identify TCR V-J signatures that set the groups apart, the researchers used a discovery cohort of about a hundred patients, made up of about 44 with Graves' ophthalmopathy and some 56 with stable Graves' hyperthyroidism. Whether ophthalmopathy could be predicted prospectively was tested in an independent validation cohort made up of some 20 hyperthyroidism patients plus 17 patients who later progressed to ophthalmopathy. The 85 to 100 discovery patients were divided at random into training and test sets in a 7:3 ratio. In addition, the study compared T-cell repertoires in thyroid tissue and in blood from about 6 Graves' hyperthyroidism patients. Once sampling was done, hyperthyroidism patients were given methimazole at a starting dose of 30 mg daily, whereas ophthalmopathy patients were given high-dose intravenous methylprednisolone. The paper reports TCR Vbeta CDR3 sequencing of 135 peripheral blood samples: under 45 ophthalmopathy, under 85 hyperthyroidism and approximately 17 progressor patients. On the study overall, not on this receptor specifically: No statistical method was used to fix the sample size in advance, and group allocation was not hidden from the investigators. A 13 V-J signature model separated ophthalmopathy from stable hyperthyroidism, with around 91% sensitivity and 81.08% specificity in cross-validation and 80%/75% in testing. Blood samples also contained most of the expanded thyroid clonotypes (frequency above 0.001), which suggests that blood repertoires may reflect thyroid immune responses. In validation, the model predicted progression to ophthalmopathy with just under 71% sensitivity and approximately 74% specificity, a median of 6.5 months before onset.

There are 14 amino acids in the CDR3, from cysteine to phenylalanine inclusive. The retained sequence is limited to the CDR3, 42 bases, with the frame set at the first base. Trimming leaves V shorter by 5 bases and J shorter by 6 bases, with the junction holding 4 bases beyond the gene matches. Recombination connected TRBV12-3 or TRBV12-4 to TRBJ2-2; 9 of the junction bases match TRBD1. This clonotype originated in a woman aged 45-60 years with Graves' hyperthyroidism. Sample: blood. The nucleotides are TGTGCCAGCAGTGGGACAGGGAGCTCCGGGGAGCTGTTTTTT. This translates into CASSGTGSSGELFF.